The clone carrying this T cell receptor beta chain has ten or more counts. As yet, its antigen is unknown. The sample is drawn from a study of naive and memory T cell subsets. General study results and limits: A clonotype means one alpha or beta sequence, not an alpha/beta pair. Possibly reflecting memory cells re-expressing CD45RA, a few larger clonotypes occurred in naive repertoires, especially CD8. In CD4 and CD8 cells, diversity dropped from naive through EMRA. Between naive and memory subsets, TCR abundance power law exponents differed.

Both TRBC1 and TRBC2 were covered by a beta constant-region primer of two equimolar oligonucleotides. Ligated cDNA was amplified by four rounds of PCR with nested alpha and beta constant-region primers and SP2. An oligonucleotide with the SP2 primer and a 12-nucleotide UMI was ligated to the cDNA 3' end. Via MiXCR, TCRdb re-called the UMI-ligation and nested PCR reads, giving one row per CDR3 protein. The table has around 160,000 distinct CDR3 sequences, over 20% seen once. The TCR sequence derives from a human donor in good health. Sequencing was carried out using naive CD4+ T cells from blood.

The CDR3 DNA is TGTGCCAGCAGTCCACCCGGTGGGTGGGCCAATGAGCAGTTCTTC. Translating it yields CASSPPGGWANEQFF. V and J are TRBV6-2 or TRBV6-3 and TRBJ2-1, with D uncertain. Trimming took off 5 bases at V and 6 bases at J, with 17 bases between the two ends. Germline V gives CDR1 MNHEY, CDR2 SVGEGT. The CDR3 contains 15 residues.